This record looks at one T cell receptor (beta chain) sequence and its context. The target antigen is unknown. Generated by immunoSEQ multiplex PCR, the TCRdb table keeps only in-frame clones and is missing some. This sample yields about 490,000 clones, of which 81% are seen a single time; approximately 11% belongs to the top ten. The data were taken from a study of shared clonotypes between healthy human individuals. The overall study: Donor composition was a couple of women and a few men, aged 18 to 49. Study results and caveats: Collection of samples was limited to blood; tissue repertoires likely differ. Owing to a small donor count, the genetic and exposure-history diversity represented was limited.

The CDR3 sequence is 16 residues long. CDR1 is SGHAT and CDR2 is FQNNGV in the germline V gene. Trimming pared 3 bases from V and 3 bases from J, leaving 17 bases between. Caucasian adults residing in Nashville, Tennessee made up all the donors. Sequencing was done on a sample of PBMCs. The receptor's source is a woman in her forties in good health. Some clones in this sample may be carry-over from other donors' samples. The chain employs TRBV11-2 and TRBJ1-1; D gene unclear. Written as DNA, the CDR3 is TGTGCCAGCAGCTTCCCCAGACCGCCCTGGGACACTGAAGCTTTCTTT. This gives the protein CASSFPRPPWDTEAFF. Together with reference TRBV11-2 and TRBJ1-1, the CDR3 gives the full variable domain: EAGVAQSPRYKIIEKRQSVAFWCNPISGHATLYWYQQILGQGPKLLIQFQNNGVVDDSQLPKDRFSAERLKGVDSTLKIQPAKLEDSAVYLCASSFPRPPWDTEAFFGQGTRLTVV.